This TCR beta chain is from a study of shared clonotypes between healthy human individuals. Study details: The donors, two women and a few men, were aged 18 to 49.

Regarding the study as a whole: Sample collection involved blood only; tissue repertoires are likely different. A limitation of the genetic and exposure-history diversity represented arose from few donors.

How the authors handled the data: Junction-only immunoSEQ sequences carried no quality scores, so filtering differed. Produced via immunoSEQ multiplex PCR; TCRdb's table is partial and in-frame only. For V, J and clone size, that table is used; D and trimming come from the DNA. The profile covers about 590,000 clones, with roughly 95% appearing a single time and 0.11% taken by the ten largest. Positive CCR7 selection of CD45RO-negative cells yielded the naive CD8 cells, and terminally differentiated effector memory CD45RA+ cells were excluded. V lost 4 bases, J lost 3 bases, and 15 bases lay in between. CDR1 is LNHDA, CDR2 SQIVND, per germline (reference sequence). The CDR3 totals 15 residues. In regard to this clone: Its antigen is still unknown.

Sequencing was carried out using naive CD8+ T cells sorted from blood. The chain couples TRBV19 to TRBJ1-1; no reliable D call. This clonotype was obtained from a woman in her 30s in good health. The CDR3 DNA follows: TGTGCCAGTAGTAGTGATCCACCCGCCGACACTGAAGCTTTCTTT. Protein: CASSSDPPADTEAFF.